These 7 T cell receptor beta chains came from one sample sequenced in a study of T-cell reconstitution after alpha-beta-depleted transplantation in children. Using unique molecular identifiers, the investigators prepared the TCRbeta library. TCRdb analysed the PCR reads with MiXCR anew, one entry per CDR3 protein. The sample yields approximately 630,000 distinct CDR3 sequences, about 12% seen once. The sequences come from PBMCs, collected before TCRalphabeta/CD19-depleted stem cell transplant. The source of these receptors is a girl aged 2 to 10 with congenital amegakaryocytic thrombocytopenia, due to receive a stem cell transplant.

This clonotype was observed many times. The chain recombines TRBV20-1 with TRBJ2-3; D uncertain. Trimming removed 8 bases at V and 2 bases at J, with 8 bases between. Germline V gene data show CDR1 as DFQATT and CDR2 as SNEGSKA (reference sequence). The CDR3 is 11 residues long. CDR3 sequence (DNA): TGCAGTCTCCCTTACACAGATACGCAGTATTTT. Amino acids: CSLPYTDTQYF.

This clonotype was seen ten or more times. The chain is built from TRBV29-1 and TRBJ2-7; 7 positions agree with TRBD2. The trim removed 5 bases at V and 3 bases at J, leaving 4 bases unmatched. Germline-derived CDR1 and CDR2 are SQVTM and ANQGSEA. The CDR3 is 12 residues long. This CDR3 is CSVTGDYYEQYF. Written as DNA, the CDR3 is TGCAGCGTTACGGGGGACTACTACGAGCAGTACTTC.

This clonotype was detected a few times. The chain has TRBV3-1 and TRBJ2-5; 10 bases line up with TRBD1. The CDR3 has 16 amino acids. With 4 bases clipped from V and 2 bases from J, the junction kept 7 bases outside the gene matches. Germline assignment: CDR1 LGHDT and CDR2 YNNKEL (reference sequence). The chain's CDR3 is CASSPWTGGGQETQYF. The CDR3 nucleotides read TGTGCCAGCAGCCCTTGGACAGGGGGTGGACAAGAGACCCAGTACTTC.

This clonotype came up a few times. V and J are TRBV5-1 and TRBJ1-2; tentative D call: TRBD1 (6 bases). CDR3 length equals 14 residues. V lost 4 bases and J lost 2, with 12 bases in between. Per the germline V gene, CDR1 is SGHRS and CDR2 is YFSETQ. The CDR3 is CASSVGTTNYGYTF. The CDR3 DNA follows: TGCGCCAGCAGCGTCGGGACAACCAACTATGGCTACACCTTC.

The table lists this clonotype with many counts. This chain joins TRBV7-9 and TRBJ1-6; D call uncertain. The CDR3 extends over 13 amino acids. The germline V gene encodes CDR1 SEHNR and CDR2 FQNEAQ (reference sequence). V lost 1 base and J lost 16, with 14 bases in between. The CDR3 DNA is TGTGCCAGCAGCTTAGGCCCGCGCCAGGTACTCCACTTT. It codes for CASSLGPRQVLHF.

This clonotype was found once. Being one base from a much bigger clone, this may be a read error. This chain joins TRBV11-2 and TRBJ2-1; 9 bases match TRBD2. CDR1 SGHAT and CDR2 FQNNGV come from the germline V gene. V lost 3 bases, J lost 4 bases, and 4 bases stayed unmatched. The CDR3 is 15 amino acids. The CDR3 nucleotides read TGTGCCAGCAGCTTCGACCTAGCGGGGTACAATGAGCAGTTCTTC. It translates to CASSFDLAGYNEQFF.

This clonotype was detected a few times. The chain has TRBV20-1 and TRBJ2-1; TRBD2 agrees at 8 bases. The CDR3 runs to 16 residues. The germline gives CDR1 DFQATT, CDR2 SNEGSKA (reference sequence). The ends lost 6 bases at V and 2 bases at J; junction bases unmatched: 12. The CDR3 spells CSAPKRGREPYNEQFF. CDR3 bases: TGCAGTGCGCCTAAGCGGGGGCGAGAACCCTACAATGAGCAGTTCTTC.